These 10 T cell receptor beta chains came from one sample sequenced in a study of T cells in women clearing cervical HPV infection. Here immunoSEQ multiplex PCR was the method, and the copy in TCRdb shows in-frame clones only, minus some. Recorded for this sample: about 30,000 clones. Sequencing was performed on blood buffy coat. The receptors were gathered from a woman between 18 and 70 years old with a cervical HPV16 infection that either progressed to CIN3+ or cleared (not recorded which).

Remarks on this clone: At one end the junction does not follow the germline gene, possibly because of a read error. The part of the CDR3 DNA that was read is TGTGCCAGCAGACAAGACTACCCAGATACG. Amino acids: CASRQDYPDT. The full CDR3 protein reads CASRQDYPDTQYF. The chain uses TRBV4-2 and TRBJ2-3; a weak D match, TRBD2 (5 bases). The read terminates 3 residues ahead of where the CDR3 ends, so the germline J gene completes it. The CDR3 runs to 13 residues. The germline gives CDR1 LGHNA, CDR2 YNFKEQ.

Remarks on this clone: The read ends 3 residues shy of where the CDR3 ends; the end is completed using the germline J gene. The chain joins TRBV2 to TRBJ2-3; 8 nucleotides agree with TRBD2. Looked up from germline, CDR1 is SNHLY and CDR2 is FYNNEI. The CDR3 length is 13 residues. The DNA read from the CDR3 is TGTGCCAGCAGAGGACTAGCTTTAGAGACG. It translates to CASRGLALET. The entire CDR3 protein reads CASRGLALETQYF.

With regard to this clone: Sequencing ends 3 residues short of the CDR3 end; the germline J gene provides the rest. The chain combines TRBV19 with TRBJ2-2, with D maybe TRBD1 (6 bases). Germline loops: CDR1 LNHDA, CDR2 SQIVND (reference sequence). The V gene lost 5 bases and the J gene lost 4 bases, with 17 bases spanning the gap. The CDR3 contains 16 residues. Incomplete CDR3 DNA: TGTGCCAGTAGTCTTCCACAGGGACGTATCACCGGGGAG. This gives the protein CASSLPQGRITGE. The full CDR3 is CASSLPQGRITGELFF.

To note about this clone: The missing CDR3 end, 3 residues past where the read stops, is filled in from the germline J gene. This chain connects TRBV13 to TRBJ2-1, with 14 bases lining up with TRBD2. This CDR3 is 19 amino acids long. Looked up from germline, CDR1 is PRHDT and CDR2 is FYEKMQ (reference sequence). With 7 bases clipped from V and 3 bases from J, the junction kept 14 bases outside the gene matches. The DNA read from the CDR3 is TGTGCCAGCACCCCGACTAGCGGGAGGGCAACGAGTAACTACAATGAG. It specifies CASTPTSGRATSNYNE. The entire CDR3 protein is CASTPTSGRATSNYNEQFF.

For this clone: Sequencing ends 3 residues short of the CDR3 end; the germline J gene provides the rest. This chain connects TRBV2 to TRBJ2-5; possible D gene TRBD1, 6 bases. V was shortened by 4 bases and J by 1 base, with 10 bases between the two germline ends. The CDR3 loop spans 14 amino acids. The germline V gene encodes CDR1 SNHLY and CDR2 FYNNEI. Partial CDR3 DNA: TGTGCCAGCAGTGTACAGGGTCCCCAAGAGACC. It translates to CASSVQGPQET. The entire CDR3 protein is CASSVQGPQETQYF. Based on the CDR3 plus reference TRBV2 and TRBJ2-5, the full variable domain is EPEVTQTPSHQVTQMGQEVILRCVPISNHLYFYWYRQILGQKVEFLVSFYNNEISEKSEIFDDQFSVERPDGSNFTLKIRSTKLEDSAMYFCASSVQGPQETQYFGPGTRLLVL.

The CDR3: CASSRAGSSTDTQYF. The DNA read from the CDR3 is TGTGCCAGCAGCCGAGCGGGATCTAGCACAGATACG. This chain joins TRBV28 and TRBJ2-3; 7 bases line up with TRBD2. The read comes to an end 3 residues before the CDR3 does, leaving the germline J gene to fill in the end. This CDR3 has 15 residues. With V trimmed by 6 bases and J by 0 bases, 6 bases remained unmatched. Germline CDR1 and CDR2: MDHEN and SYDVKM. The full variable domain, with the rest looked up from reference TRBV28 and TRBJ2-3, is DVKVTQSSRYLVKRTGEKVFLECVQDMDHENMFWYRQDPGLGLRLIYFSYDVKMKEKGDIPEGYSVSREKKERFSLILESASTNQTSMYLCASSRAGSSTDTQYFGPGTRLTVL.

Comments on this clone: The DNA ends 3 residues before the CDR3 does, and the rest of the CDR3 is filled in from the germline J gene. The chain carries TRBV30 and TRBJ1-2; D perhaps matches TRBD1 (6 bases). Trimming removed 3 bases at V and 4 bases at J, with 12 bases between. Germline assignment: CDR1 GTSNPN and CDR2 SVGIG (reference sequence). This CDR3 is built from 13 residues. CDR3: CAWSGQRTYGYTF. CDR3 bases read: TGTGCCTGGAGCGGACAGAGAACCTATGGC. Full variable domain (outside the CDR3, taken from reference TRBV30 and TRBJ1-2): SQTIHQWPATLVQPVGSPLSLECTVEGTSNPNLYWYRQAAGRGLQLLFYSVGIGQISSEVPQNLSASRPQDRQFILSSKKLLLSDSGFYLCAWSGQRTYGYTFGSGTRLTVV.

Comment on this clone: The read ends 3 residues shy of where the CDR3 ends; the end is completed using the germline J gene. This chain uses TRBV6-1 with TRBJ2-3; D gene ambiguous. Trimming shortened V by 2 bases and J by 5 bases, and 17 bases separated the two germline ends. The CDR3 consists of 16 residues. CDR1 MNHNS and CDR2 SASEGT come from the germline V gene. CDR3 protein: CASSELFNRKKDTQYF. CDR3 DNA, as far as it was read: TGTGCCAGCAGTGAACTTTTTAACAGAAAAAAAGATACG.

Of note for this clone: Read data end 3 residues before the CDR3 end; the end is taken from the germline J gene. The V gene is TRBV28, the J gene TRBJ2-7, with 10 bases fitting TRBD2. Germline V CDR1 and CDR2: MDHEN, SYDVKM. The CDR3 extends over 15 amino acids. Losses at the gene ends were 6 bases for V and 4 bases for J; bases not matched to a gene: 9. Incomplete CDR3 DNA: TGTGCCAGCAGCCGTCGGACTAGCGGAAGATACGAG. Protein: CASSRRTSGRYE. The CDR3, in full, reads CASSRRTSGRYEQYF. The full variable domain, its missing parts supplied by reference TRBV28 and TRBJ2-7, is DVKVTQSSRYLVKRTGEKVFLECVQDMDHENMFWYRQDPGLGLRLIYFSYDVKMKEKGDIPEGYSVSREKKERFSLILESASTNQTSMYLCASSRRTSGRYEQYFGPGTRLTVT.

With respect to this clone: The read ends 3 residues early relative to the CDR3; the germline J gene fills the gap. The chain recombines TRBV11-2 with TRBJ1-2, with D unclear. Germline values: CDR1 SGHAT, CDR2 FQNNGV. The CDR3 has 12 residues. The CDR3 loop is CASSFAGETYTF. The covered CDR3 bases are TGTGCCAGCAGTTTTGCCGGGGAGACC.